This T cell receptor (beta chain) was documented in a study of response to subunit inactivated influenza vaccine. In its sample, this clonotype was seen a few times. V was clipped by 6 bases and J by 4 bases, with 12 bases between them. The CDR3 loop spans 13 amino acids. TCRdb ran MiXCR on the RT-PCR reads and lists one entry per CDR3 protein. This table holds 500,000 or so distinct CDR3 sequences, about 15% found once. Specimen: CD4+ T cells sorted from PBMCs, collected around 25 months after vaccination. The V gene is TRBV12-3 or TRBV12-4, the J gene TRBJ1-1, with a tentative D call TRBD1 (6 bases). This receptor was identified in a man aged 50-75 years who received an inactivated influenza vaccine. The CDR3 coding sequence is TGTGCCAGCAGGTTACAGGGCTCCACTGAAGCTTTCTTT. This translates into CASRLQGSTEAFF.